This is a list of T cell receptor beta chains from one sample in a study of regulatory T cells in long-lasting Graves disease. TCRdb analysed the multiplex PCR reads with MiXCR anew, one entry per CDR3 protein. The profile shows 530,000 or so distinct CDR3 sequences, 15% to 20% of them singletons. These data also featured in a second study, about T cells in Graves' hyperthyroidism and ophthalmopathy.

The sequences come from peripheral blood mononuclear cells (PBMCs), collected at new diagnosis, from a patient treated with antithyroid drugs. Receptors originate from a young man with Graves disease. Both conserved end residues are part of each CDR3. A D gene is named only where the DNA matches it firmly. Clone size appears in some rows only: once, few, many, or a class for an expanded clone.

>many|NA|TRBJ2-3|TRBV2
TGTGCCAGCAGTGAAACCCGTGGGCAAGATACGCAGTATTTT
CASSETRGQDTQYF
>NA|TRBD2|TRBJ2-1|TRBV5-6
TGTGCCAGCAGCATAGCGGGAGTGTCCTACAATGAGCAGTTCTTC
CASSIAGVSYNEQFF
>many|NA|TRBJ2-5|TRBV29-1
TGCAGCGCCACGGACACAGGGGAGACCCAGTACTTC
CSATDTGETQYF
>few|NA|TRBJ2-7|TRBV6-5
TGTGCCAGCAGTTACGATCGACAGGAAGTCTACGAGCAGTACTTC
CASSYDRQEVYEQYF
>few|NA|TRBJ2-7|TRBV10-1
TGCGCCAGCAGTGAGTCGAAGGGGTTGCAGTACTTC
CASSESKGLQYF
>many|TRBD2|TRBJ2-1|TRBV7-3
TGTGCCAGCAGCAACGCCGGGACTAGCTACAATGAGCAGTTCTTC
CASSNAGTSYNEQFF
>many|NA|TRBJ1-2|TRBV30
TGTGCCTGCAGGGGCGCGGGAGCCCTCGGAGGCTACACCTTC
CACRGAGALGGYTF
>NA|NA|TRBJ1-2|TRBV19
TGTGCCAGTATGTCAGGACGTTACTATGGCTACACCTTC
CASMSGRYYGYTF
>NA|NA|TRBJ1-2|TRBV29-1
TGCAGCGGGGGGGAGGTGGGCCTAGCTAACTATGGCTACACCTTC
CSGGEVGLANYGYTF
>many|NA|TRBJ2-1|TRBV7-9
TGTGCCAGCAGCTTCAGAGTGGAGCAGTTCTTC
CASSFRVEQFF
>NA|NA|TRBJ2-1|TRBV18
TGTGCCAGCTCACCGTTGTCAGTCCCCTACAATGAGCAGTTCTTC
CASSPLSVPYNEQFF
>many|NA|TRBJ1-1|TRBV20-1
TGCAGTGCTAGAGATCGGCACCCGCTGAACACTGAAGCTTTCTTT
CSARDRHPLNTEAFF
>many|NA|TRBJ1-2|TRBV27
TGTGCCAGCAGTTTATCGGGTTCCTATGGCTACACCTTC
CASSLSGSYGYTF
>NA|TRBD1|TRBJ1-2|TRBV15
TGTGCCACCAGCACCATGAGGGACAGCCCCTCGGTTAACTATGGCTACACCTTC
CATSTMRDSPSVNYGYTF
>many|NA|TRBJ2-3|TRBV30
TGTGCCTGGAGTAGGGAACAGAGGACAGATACGCAGTATTTT
CAWSREQRTDTQYF
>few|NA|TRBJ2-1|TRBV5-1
TGCGCCAGCAGCCGTGGTGGGGACTACAATGAGCAGTTCTTC
CASSRGGDYNEQFF
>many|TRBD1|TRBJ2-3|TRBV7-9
TGTGCCAGCAGCCCCCCTGGACAGGGGTCCTATACGCAGTATTTT
CASSPPGQGSYTQYF
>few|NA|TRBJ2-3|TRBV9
TGTGCCAGCAGCGTAGAGGTTAGGACTGCCACAGATACGCAGTATTTT
CASSVEVRTATDTQYF
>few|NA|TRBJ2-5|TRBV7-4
TGTGCCAGCAGCCTTCAAAACAACAGGGTTGGGACCCAGTACTTC
CASSLQNNRVGTQYF
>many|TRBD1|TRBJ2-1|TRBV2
TGTGCCAGCCAACGTAACCCGGGACAGGGGGCGAAAATAAATGAGCAGTTCTTC
CASQRNPGQGAKINEQFF
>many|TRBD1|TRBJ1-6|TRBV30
TGTGCCTGGAGTGCCGCAGGGGGCTCTGGGAATTCACCCCTCCACTTT
CAWSAAGGSGNSPLHF
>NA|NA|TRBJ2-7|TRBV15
TGTGCCACCAGCTTCGACAACGGCCTGGGCGAGCAGTACTTC
CATSFDNGLGEQYF
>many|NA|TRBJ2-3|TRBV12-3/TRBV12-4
TGTGCCAGCAGTTTAGAACCCCGGGGTAGTGATACGCAGTATTTT
CASSLEPRGSDTQYF
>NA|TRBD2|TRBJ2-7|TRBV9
TGTGCCAGCAGCCCGGGACTAGCGGGGAACTCCTACGAGCAGTACTTC
CASSPGLAGNSYEQYF
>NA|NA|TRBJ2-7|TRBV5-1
TGCGCCAGCAGCTTGGCTAGCGCCGCCTACGAGCAGTACTTC
CASSLASAAYEQYF
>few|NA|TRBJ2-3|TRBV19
TGTGCCAGTAGTAGCGGGACTAGCACAGATACGCAGTATTTT
CASSSGTSTDTQYF
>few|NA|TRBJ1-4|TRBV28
TGTGCCAGCAGTTTATCGGCAGGAACTAATGAAAAACTGTTTTTT
CASSLSAGTNEKLFF
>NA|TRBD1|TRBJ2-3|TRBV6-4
TGTGCCAGCAGTCGACAGGGTTTTCCGACAGATACGCAGTATTTT
CASSRQGFPTDTQYF
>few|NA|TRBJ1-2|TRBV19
TGTGCCAGTAGTATGACTACAGGGTACGGCTACACCTTC
CASSMTTGYGYTF
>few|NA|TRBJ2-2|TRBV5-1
TGTGCCAGCAGCTTGGTAGCGGCGGCGAACACCGGGGAGCTGTTTTTT
CASSLVAAANTGELFF
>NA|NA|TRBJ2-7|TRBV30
TGTGCCTGGAGTAGACAGTTGAACGGGCAGTACTTC
CAWSRQLNGQYF
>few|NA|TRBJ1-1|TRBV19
TGTGCCAGCCGACCCCTCATGATAGACATGAACACTGAAGCTTTCTTT
CASRPLMIDMNTEAFF
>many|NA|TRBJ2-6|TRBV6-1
TGTGCCAGCAGAACTACACGAAACTGGGGGGGGGCGTCTGGGGCCAACGTCCTGACTTTC
CASRTTRNWGGASGANVLTF
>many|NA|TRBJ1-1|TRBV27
TGTGCCAGCAGCCTACTAGGGACTGGGAACACTGAAGCTTTCTTT
CASSLLGTGNTEAFF
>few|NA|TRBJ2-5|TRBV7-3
TGTGCCAGCAGCGTAGGCGGGACAGAGGCGGAGACCCAGTACTTC
CASSVGGTEAETQYF
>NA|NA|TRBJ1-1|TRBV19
TGTGCCAGTAGTAAACGGGCCAGGGGGAACACTGAAGCTTTCTTT
CASSKRARGNTEAFF
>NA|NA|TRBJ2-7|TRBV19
TGTGCCAGTAGTATTGGGCACTACGAGCAGTACTTC
CASSIGHYEQYF
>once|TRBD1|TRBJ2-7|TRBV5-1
TGCGCCAGCAGCCAGGGACAGGGTGATGAGCATTACTTC
CASSQGQGDEHYF
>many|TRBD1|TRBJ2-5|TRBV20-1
TGCAGTGCCAGAGACAGGGGGGTGACCCAGTACTTC
CSARDRGVTQYF
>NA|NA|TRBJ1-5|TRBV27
TGTGCCAGCAGCCCAAACTTCGTGGGGTTTACGCAGCCCCAGCATTTT
CASSPNFVGFTQPQHF
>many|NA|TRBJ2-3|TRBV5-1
TGCGCCAGCAGCCGTTTACTCGGGGATACGCAGTATTTT
CASSRLLGDTQYF
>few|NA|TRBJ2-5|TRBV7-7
TGTGCTAGCAGCTTTAATATCCCAGGGCTAGGGGAGACCCAGTACTTC
CASSFNIPGLGETQYF
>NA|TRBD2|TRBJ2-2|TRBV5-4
TGTGCCAGCAGCGGGGGACTAGCGGGAGTATCCACCGGGGAGCTGTTTTTT
CASSGGLAGVSTGELFF
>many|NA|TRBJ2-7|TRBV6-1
TGTGCCAGCAGCCCAGTCCTAACTTACGAGCAGTACTTC
CASSPVLTYEQYF
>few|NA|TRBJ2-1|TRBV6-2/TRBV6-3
TGTGCCAGCAGTTACGGCGGACCGAATGAGCAGTTCTTC
CASSYGGPNEQFF
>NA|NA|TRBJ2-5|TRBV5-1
TGCGCCAGCGCCGGACAGTTCCAAGGGACCCAGTACTTC
CASAGQFQGTQYF
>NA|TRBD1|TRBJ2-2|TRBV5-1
TGCGCCAGCAGCTCGGCGACAGGGTGGGACACCGGGGAGCTGCTTTTT
CASSSATGWDTGELLF
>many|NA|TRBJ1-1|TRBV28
TGTGCCAGCAGTTCCCCCCGGGGGAGGAAGAACACTGAAGCTTTCTTT
CASSSPRGRKNTEAFF
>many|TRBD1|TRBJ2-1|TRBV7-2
TGTGCCAGCAGCTTAGGAGGACAGGACAATGAGCAGTTCTTC
CASSLGGQDNEQFF
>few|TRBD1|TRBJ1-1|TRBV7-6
TGTGCCAGCAGCGAGAACAGGGGATCGAACACTGAAGCTTTCTTT
CASSENRGSNTEAFF
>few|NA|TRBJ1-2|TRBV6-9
TGTGCCAGCAGTTACGTTGCAAACTATGGCTACACCTTC
CASSYVANYGYTF
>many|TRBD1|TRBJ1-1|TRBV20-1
TGCAGTGCTTCAGGGGGGAGTAACACTGAAGCTTTCTTT
CSASGGSNTEAFF
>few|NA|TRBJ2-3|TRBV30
TGTGCCTGGAGTGTAAACACCCTAATCACAGATACGCAGTATTTT
CAWSVNTLITDTQYF
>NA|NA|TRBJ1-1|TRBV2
TGTGCCAGCAGTGACCTCTGGAACACTGAAGCTTTCTTT
CASSDLWNTEAFF
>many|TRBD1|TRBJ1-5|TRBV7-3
TGTGCCAGCAGCTTGGGACAGGGGGACGAATATAGCAATCAGCCCCAGCATTTT
CASSLGQGDEYSNQPQHF
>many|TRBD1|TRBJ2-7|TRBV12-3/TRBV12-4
TGTGCCAGCCGATCCGGGACAGAATCCTCCTACGAGCAGTACTTC
CASRSGTESSYEQYF
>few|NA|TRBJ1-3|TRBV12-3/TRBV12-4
TGTGCCAGCAGTTTCTCCTCTGGAAACACCATATATTTT
CASSFSSGNTIYF
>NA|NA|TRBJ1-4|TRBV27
TGTGCCAGCAGTTTATTGGGGGGTAATGAAAAACTGTTTTTT
CASSLLGGNEKLFF
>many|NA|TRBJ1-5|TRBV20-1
TGCAGTGCTAGAAAGCTAGGCAGCCCTAGCAATCAGCCCCAGCATTTT
CSARKLGSPSNQPQHF
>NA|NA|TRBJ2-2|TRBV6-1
TGTGCCAGCAACCCTACTAGGCAGTTAAGGACCGGGGAGCTGTTTTTT
CASNPTRQLRTGELFF